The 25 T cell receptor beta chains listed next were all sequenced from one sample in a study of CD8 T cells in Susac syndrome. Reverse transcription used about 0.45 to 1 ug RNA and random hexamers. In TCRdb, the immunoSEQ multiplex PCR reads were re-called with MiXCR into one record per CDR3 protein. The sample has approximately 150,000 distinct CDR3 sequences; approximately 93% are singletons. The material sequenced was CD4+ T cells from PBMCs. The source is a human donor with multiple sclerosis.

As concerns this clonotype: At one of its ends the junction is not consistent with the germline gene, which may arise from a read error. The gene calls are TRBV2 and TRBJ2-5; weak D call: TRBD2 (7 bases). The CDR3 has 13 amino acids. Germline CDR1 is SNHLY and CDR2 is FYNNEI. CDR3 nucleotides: TGTGCCAGCAGTGAGGCCCTCGGGGGGCGAATGAACTTC. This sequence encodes CASSEALGGRMNF.

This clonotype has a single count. This CDR3 is CASRRLDRANGYTF. The DNA of the CDR3 is TGTGCCAGCAGACGATTGGACAGGGCGAACGGCTACACCTTC. The chain joins TRBV28 to TRBJ1-2; 8 bases map to TRBD1. The trim removed 6 bases at V and 8 bases at J, leaving 11 bases unmatched. From germline, CDR1 is MDHEN and CDR2 SYDVKM. This CDR3 is built from 14 residues.

The DNA for the CDR3 is TGTGCCAGCAGTTTGAGACAGGATGAGCAGTTCTTC. This sequence encodes CASSLRQDEQFF. The chain links TRBV28 to TRBJ2-1, with a weak D call TRBD1 (6 bases). Trimming removed 3 bases at V and 8 bases at J, with 8 bases between. Germline-derived CDR1 and CDR2 are MDHEN and SYDVKM. This CDR3 is built from 12 residues.

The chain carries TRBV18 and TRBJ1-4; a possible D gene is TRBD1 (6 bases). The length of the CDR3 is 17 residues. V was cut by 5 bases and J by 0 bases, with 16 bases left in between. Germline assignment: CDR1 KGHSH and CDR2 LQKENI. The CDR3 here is CASSSGQSHATNEKLFF. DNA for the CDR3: TGTGCCAGCTCATCCGGACAGAGCCATGCAACTAATGAAAAACTGTTTTTT.

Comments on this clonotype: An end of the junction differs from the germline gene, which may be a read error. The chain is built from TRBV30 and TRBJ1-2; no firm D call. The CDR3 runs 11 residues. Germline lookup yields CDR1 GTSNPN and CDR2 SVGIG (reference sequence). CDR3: CARSLGYGYTF. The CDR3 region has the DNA TGTGCCCGGAGTCTAGGTTATGGCTACACCTTC.

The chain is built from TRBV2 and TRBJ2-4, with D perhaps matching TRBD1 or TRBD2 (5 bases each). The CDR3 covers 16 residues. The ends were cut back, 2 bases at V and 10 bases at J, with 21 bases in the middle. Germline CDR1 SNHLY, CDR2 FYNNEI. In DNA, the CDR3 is TGTGCCAGCAGTGAATGGGGACCTTGGGACCAAACTATTCAGTACTTC. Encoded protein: CASSEWGPWDQTIQYF.

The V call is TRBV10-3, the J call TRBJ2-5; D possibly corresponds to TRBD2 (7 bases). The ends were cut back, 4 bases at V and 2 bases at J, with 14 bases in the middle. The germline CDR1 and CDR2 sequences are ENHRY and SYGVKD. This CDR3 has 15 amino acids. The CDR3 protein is CAISGGGSTQETQYF. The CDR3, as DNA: TGTGCCATCAGTGGGGGGGGCAGTACTCAAGAGACCCAGTACTTC.

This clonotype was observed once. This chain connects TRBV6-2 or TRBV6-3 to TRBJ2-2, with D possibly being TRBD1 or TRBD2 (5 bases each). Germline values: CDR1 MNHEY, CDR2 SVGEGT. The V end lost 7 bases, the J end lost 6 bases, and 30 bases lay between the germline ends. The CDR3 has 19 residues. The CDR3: CASTRSVPGTFLGAGELFF. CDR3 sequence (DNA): TGTGCCAGCACCCGATCGGTCCCAGGGACCTTCCTGGGGGCCGGGGAGCTGTTTTTT.

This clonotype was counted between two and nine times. The chain's CDR3 is CASSQDRYQPQHF. For the CDR3, the DNA is TGTGCCAGCAGCCAAGACAGGTATCAGCCCCAGCATTTT. V is TRBV3-1 and J is TRBJ1-5; D gene ambiguous. The CDR3 consists of 13 residues. The germline V and J ends were trimmed by 0 bases and 5 bases, with 5 bases remaining between them. Looked up from germline, CDR1 is LGHDT and CDR2 is YNNKEL (reference sequence).

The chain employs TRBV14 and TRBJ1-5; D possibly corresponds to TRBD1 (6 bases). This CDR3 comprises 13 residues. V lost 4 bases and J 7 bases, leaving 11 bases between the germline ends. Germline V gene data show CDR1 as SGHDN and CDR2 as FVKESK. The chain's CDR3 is CASSLTQGQPQHF. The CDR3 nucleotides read TGTGCCAGCAGCCTGACACAGGGCCAGCCCCAGCATTTT.

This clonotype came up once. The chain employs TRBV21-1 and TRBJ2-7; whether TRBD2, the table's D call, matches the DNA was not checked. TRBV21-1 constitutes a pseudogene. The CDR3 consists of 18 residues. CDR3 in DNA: TGTGCCAGCAGCAAACACAGGGCTCGGTGCGGGAAGGCCTACGAGCAGTACTTC. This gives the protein CASSKHRARCGKAYEQYF.

The CDR3 loop reads CASSYSIWGQSSYEQYF. CDR3 nucleotides: TGTGCCAGCAGTTACTCGATCTGGGGACAGAGCTCCTACGAGCAGTACTTC. The chain joins TRBV6-2 or TRBV6-3 to TRBJ2-7, with 7 bases fitting TRBD1. Germline V gene lookup returns CDR1 MNHEY and CDR2 SVGEGT. The length of the CDR3 is 17 residues. Trimming removed 0 bases from V and 0 bases from J; junction bases left unmatched: 8.

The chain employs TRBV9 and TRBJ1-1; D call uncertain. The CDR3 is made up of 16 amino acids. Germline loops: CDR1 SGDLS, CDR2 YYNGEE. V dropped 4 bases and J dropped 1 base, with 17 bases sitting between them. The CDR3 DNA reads TGTGCCAGCAGCCCCCGGACGACCTGGGAGAACACTGAAGCTTTCTTT. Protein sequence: CASSPRTTWENTEAFF.

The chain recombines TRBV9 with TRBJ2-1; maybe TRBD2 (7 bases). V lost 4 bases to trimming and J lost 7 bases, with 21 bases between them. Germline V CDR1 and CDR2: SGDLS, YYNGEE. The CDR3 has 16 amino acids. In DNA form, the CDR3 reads TGTGCCAGCAGCCAAACCGCGGGGGCCAGAAAGAATGAGCAGTTCTTC. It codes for CASSQTAGARKNEQFF. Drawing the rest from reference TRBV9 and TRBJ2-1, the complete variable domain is DSGVTQTPKHLITATGQRVTLRCSPRSGDLSVYWYQQSLDQGLQFLIQYYNGEERAKGNILERFSAQQFPDLHSELNLSSLELGDSALYFCASSQTAGARKNEQFFGPGTRLTVL.

The CDR3 here is CASSWEHVGGYGYTF. In DNA, the CDR3 is TGTGCCAGCAGCTGGGAGCACGTAGGGGGCTATGGCTACACCTTC. V usage is TRBV7-2 and J usage is TRBJ1-2; maybe TRBD1 (6 bases). Germline CDR1 SGHTA, CDR2 FQGNSA. CDR3 size: 15 residues. Trimming left V 4 bases short and J 4 bases short, with 16 bases between.

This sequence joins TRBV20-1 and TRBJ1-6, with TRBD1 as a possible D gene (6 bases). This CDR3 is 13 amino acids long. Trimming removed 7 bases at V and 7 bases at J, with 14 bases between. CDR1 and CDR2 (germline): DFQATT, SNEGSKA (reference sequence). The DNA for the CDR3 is TGCAGTGGGTCGGACAGAGTAAATTCACCCCTCCACTTT. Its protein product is CSGSDRVNSPLHF.

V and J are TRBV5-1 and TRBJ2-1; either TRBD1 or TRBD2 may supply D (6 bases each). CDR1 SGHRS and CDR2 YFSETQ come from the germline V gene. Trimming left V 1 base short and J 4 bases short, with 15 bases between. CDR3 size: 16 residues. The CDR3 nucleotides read TGCGCCAGCAGCTTGACGGAGGGGGTCGGTTACAATGAGCAGTTCTTC. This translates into CASSLTEGVGYNEQFF.

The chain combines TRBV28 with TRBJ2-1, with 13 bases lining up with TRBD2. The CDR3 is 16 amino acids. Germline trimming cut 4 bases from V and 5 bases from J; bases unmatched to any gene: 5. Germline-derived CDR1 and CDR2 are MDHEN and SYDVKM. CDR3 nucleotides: TGTGCCAGCAGTTCGGGACTAGCGGGGAAAGACAATGAGCAGTTCTTC. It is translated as CASSSGLAGKDNEQFF.

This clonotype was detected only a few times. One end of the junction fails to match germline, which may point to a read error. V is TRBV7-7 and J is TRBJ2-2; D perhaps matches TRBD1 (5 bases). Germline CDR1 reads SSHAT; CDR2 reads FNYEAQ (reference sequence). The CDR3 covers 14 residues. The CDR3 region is CASSPQGETGELFF. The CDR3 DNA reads TGTGCTAGCAGCCCCCAGGGCGAGACCGGGGAGCTGTTTTTT.

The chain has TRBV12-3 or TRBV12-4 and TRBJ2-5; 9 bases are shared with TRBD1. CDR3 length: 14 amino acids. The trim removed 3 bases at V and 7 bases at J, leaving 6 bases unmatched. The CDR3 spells CASSFQQDRGTQYF. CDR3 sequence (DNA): TGTGCCAGCAGTTTTCAGCAGGACAGGGGGACCCAGTACTTC.

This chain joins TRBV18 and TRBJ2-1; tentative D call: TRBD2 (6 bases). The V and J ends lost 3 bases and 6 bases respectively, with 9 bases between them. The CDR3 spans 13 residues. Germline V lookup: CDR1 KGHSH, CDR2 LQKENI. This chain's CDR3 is CASSPGGRNEQFF. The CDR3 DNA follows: TGTGCCAGCTCACCGGGGGGACGCAATGAGCAGTTCTTC.

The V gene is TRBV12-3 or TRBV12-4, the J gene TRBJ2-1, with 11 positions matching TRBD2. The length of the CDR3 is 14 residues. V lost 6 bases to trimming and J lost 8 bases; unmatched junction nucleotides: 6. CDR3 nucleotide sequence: TGTGCCAGCAGAAGTAGCGGGAGGGCCTATGAGCAGTTCTTC. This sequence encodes CASRSSGRAYEQFF.

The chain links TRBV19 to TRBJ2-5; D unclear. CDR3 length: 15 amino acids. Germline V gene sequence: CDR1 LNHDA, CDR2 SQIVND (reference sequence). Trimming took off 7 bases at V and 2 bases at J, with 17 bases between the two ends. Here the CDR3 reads CASTHGWTDQETQYF. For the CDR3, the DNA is TGTGCCAGTACCCACGGGTGGACCGATCAAGAGACCCAGTACTTC.

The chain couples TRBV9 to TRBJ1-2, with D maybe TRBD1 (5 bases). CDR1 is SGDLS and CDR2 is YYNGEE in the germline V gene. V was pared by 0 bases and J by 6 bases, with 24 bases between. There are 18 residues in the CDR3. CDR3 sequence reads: CASSVGIASGAPRDGYTF. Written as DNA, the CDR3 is TGTGCCAGCAGCGTAGGAATTGCCTCCGGGGCCCCGCGGGATGGCTACACCTTC.

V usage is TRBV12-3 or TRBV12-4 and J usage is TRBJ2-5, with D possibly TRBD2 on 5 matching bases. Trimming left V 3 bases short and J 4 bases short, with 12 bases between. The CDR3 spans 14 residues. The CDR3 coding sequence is TGTGCCAGCAGTTTTGGTCGGGGTGGAGAGACCCAGTACTTC. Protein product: CASSFGRGGETQYF.